This T cell receptor beta chain was recorded in a study of regulatory dendritic cells for organ transplantation. In germline, CDR1 is SGHRS, CDR2 YFSETQ. This CDR3 spans 15 amino acids. Trimming removed 3 bases from V and 2 bases from J; junction bases left unmatched: 5. Naive CD45RA+ and memory CD45RO+ CD4+ or CD8+ T cells were FACS-sorted. Clones were read by immunoSEQ multiplex PCR, and TCRdb kept only the in-frame ones, dropping some. Of fewer than 40,000 clones detected, 75% to 95% appear once; the ten largest clones hold about 0.11%. On this clone: Its antigen is still unknown.

Notes on the study in general: Among resting subsets, memory CD8+ cells contained the most alloreactive clonotypes. Regulatory dendritic cells appeared to expand memory CD8+ clones less than mature ones.

This chain joins TRBV5-1 and TRBJ2-7, with TRBD1 matching 10 bases. The receptor was derived from a human donor in good health. The sequencing input was naive CD8+ T cells from blood. The subset: CD45RA+ naive T cells. CDR3 in DNA: TGCGCCAGCAGCTCGCCCGGGACAGGGGCCTACGAGCAGTACTTC. It encodes CASSSPGTGAYEQYF.